This record looks at one TCR beta chain sequence and its context. The source of the sample is a study of shared clonotypes between healthy human individuals. Study at large: Donors had three CD4 naive, three CD4 memory, two CD8 naive and one CD8 memory plate apiece.

Healthy HIV-negative adults with no recent acute infections or vaccinations were recruited as donors. Every donor, a Caucasian adult, lived in Nashville, Tennessee. Clones were read by immunoSEQ multiplex PCR, and TCRdb kept only the in-frame ones, dropping some. The sample consists of approximately 500,000 clones, about 96% of them appearing once. Trimming took 5 bases from V and 2 from J, leaving 16 bases between them. The germline gives CDR1 SEHNR, CDR2 FQNEAQ (reference sequence). The CDR3 has 15 amino acids. This TCR came from a woman in her thirties in good health. The chain combines TRBV7-9 with TRBJ2-7, with D possibly TRBD2 on 5 matching bases. Source material: naive CD4+ T cells sorted from blood. The subset here: CD45RA+ positively selected. The CDR3 nucleotides read TGTGCCAGCAGCCCACATTTTGCGGGTACCTACGAGCAGTACTTC. The encoded protein is CASSPHFAGTYEQYF.